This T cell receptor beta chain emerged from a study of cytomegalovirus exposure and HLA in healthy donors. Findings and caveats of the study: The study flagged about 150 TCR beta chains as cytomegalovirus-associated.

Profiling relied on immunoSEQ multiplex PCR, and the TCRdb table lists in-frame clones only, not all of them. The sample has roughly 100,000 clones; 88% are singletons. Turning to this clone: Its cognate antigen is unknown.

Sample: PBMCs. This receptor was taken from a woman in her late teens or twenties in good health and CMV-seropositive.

The CDR3 spells CASSQLGNSKNQPQHF. CDR3 nucleotides: TGCGCCAGCAGCCAATTAGGCAACAGCAAAAATCAGCCCCAGCATTTT. The chain carries TRBV4-1 and TRBJ1-5; no clear D. V gave up 2 bases and J gave up 4 bases, with 15 bases separating them. The CDR3 runs 16 residues. Germline V gene lookup returns CDR1 MGHRA and CDR2 YSYEKL.